The next 29 T cell receptor beta chains were all read from a single sample in a study of CD8 T cells in Susac syndrome. RNA was extracted with the RNeasy kit, and a quantity of roughly 0.5 to 1 ug was reverse transcribed using random hexamers. MiXCR, applied by TCRdb to the immunoSEQ multiplex PCR reads, yields one record per CDR3 protein. The table shows under 200,000 distinct CDR3 sequences, with 91% occurring only once. Material for sequencing was CD4+ T cells from PBMCs. The receptors derive from a human donor with Susac syndrome.

The genes are TRBV10-3 and TRBJ1-5; D is perhaps TRBD1 (5 bases). From germline, CDR1 is ENHRY and CDR2 SYGVKD. The V end was cut by 2 bases, the J end by 9 bases, with 11 bases between. This CDR3 spans 13 amino acids. CDR3 DNA: TGTGCCATCAGTGAGGAGGACGACAGGCCCCAGCATTTT. Its protein product is CAISEEDDRPQHF.

The V and J genes are TRBV18 and TRBJ1-2; D perhaps matches TRBD1 (5 bases). This CDR3 contains 17 residues. V was clipped by 0 bases and J by 4 bases, with 18 bases between them. In germline, CDR1 is KGHSH, CDR2 LQKENI. The DNA of the CDR3 is TGTGCCAGCTCACCACCCGGGACGGAGGGTCCCGGCTATGGCTACACCTTC. It specifies CASSPPGTEGPGYGYTF.

The rearrangement uses TRBV5-1 and TRBJ2-7; 10 bases align to TRBD2. This CDR3 has 18 amino acids. The V segment lost 0 bases and the J segment 3 bases; nucleotides outside the gene matches: 12. From germline, CDR1 is SGHRS and CDR2 YFSETQ. CDR3 nucleotides: TGCGCCAGCAGCTTGGATCCCCTGGTACTAGCGGGAAACTACGAGCAGTACTTC. It codes for CASSLDPLVLAGNYEQYF.

The chain has TRBV7-9 and TRBJ1-1; no reliable D call. V was pared by 1 base and J by 0 bases, with 9 bases between. The length of the CDR3 is 15 residues. Germline loops: CDR1 SEHNR, CDR2 FQNEAQ (reference sequence). DNA for the CDR3: TGTGCCAGCAGCTTAGGGGCCGGAGTGAACACTGAAGCTTTCTTT. It yields the protein CASSLGAGVNTEAFF.

The rearrangement joins TRBV20-1 to TRBJ2-7, with D perhaps being TRBD1 or TRBD2 (5 bases each). CDR1 and CDR2 (germline): DFQATT, SNEGSKA (reference sequence). Trimming removed 0 bases at V and 0 bases at J, with 12 bases between. This CDR3 region has 15 residues. The CDR3 loop reads CSARDWGPSSYEQYF. The CDR3 DNA reads as TGCAGTGCTAGAGATTGGGGACCTTCCTCCTACGAGCAGTACTTC.

In its sample, this clonotype was seen once. V and J are TRBV28 and TRBJ2-7; TRBD1 is a possible D gene (5 bases). Germline CDR1 and CDR2: MDHEN and SYDVKM. The V and J ends lost 5 bases and 7 bases respectively, with 18 bases between them. The CDR3 has 14 amino acids. The CDR3, as DNA: TGTGCCAGCAGTCTTCCCCAGGGTTCAAGTGAGCAGTACTTC. Translation: CASSLPQGSSEQYF.

J is TRBJ1-5 and V is TRBV6-5; TRBD1 agrees at 7 bases. The germline CDR1 and CDR2 sequences are MNHEY and SVGAGI. V lost 4 bases to trimming and J lost 2 bases; unmatched junction nucleotides: 11. The CDR3 is 17 amino acids. The CDR3 here is CASSLTYRGKGNQPQHF. The CDR3 region has the DNA TGTGCCAGCAGTTTAACTTACAGGGGAAAGGGCAATCAGCCCCAGCATTTT.

The CDR3 DNA sequence: TGTGCCAGCAGGACGGACGAATACAATGAGCAGTTCTTC. Translation: CASRTDEYNEQFF. The gene calls are TRBV27 and TRBJ2-1; D uncertain. This CDR3 region has 13 residues. Germline V gene data show CDR1 as MNHEY and CDR2 as SMNVEV (reference sequence). Trimming left V 6 bases short and J 4 bases short, with 10 bases between.

The chain carries TRBV12-3 or TRBV12-4 and TRBJ2-1, with D possibly matching TRBD2 (6 bases). V shed 3 bases and J shed 10 bases, with 10 bases lying between them. The CDR3 sequence is 12 residues long. This CDR3 reads CASSFETREQFF. CDR3 DNA sequence: TGTGCCAGCAGTTTTGAGACTAGGGAGCAGTTCTTC.

Only one count was recorded for this clonotype. The chain combines TRBV20-1 with TRBJ2-3; 7 bases line up with TRBD2. CDR3 length: 14 residues. The V gene's germline CDR1 is DFQATT and CDR2 SNEGSKA (reference sequence). The J segment lost 3 bases and the V segment lost 6 bases, leaving 9 bases of the junction unmatched. CDR3 region: CSAQKGGRTDTQYF. The CDR3 DNA is TGCAGTGCCCAGAAGGGCGGGAGAACAGATACGCAGTATTTT.

V usage is TRBV11-2 and J usage is TRBJ1-6; D is perhaps TRBD1 (5 bases). This CDR3 is 13 amino acids long. CDR1 and CDR2 from the germline V gene are SGHAT and FQNNGV. V was shortened by 3 bases and J by 9 bases, with 9 bases between the two germline ends. The CDR3 bases are TGTGCCAGCAGCTTGGTTGGGGGTTCACCCCTCCACTTT. This gives the protein CASSLVGGSPLHF.

The J gene is TRBJ1-2, the V gene TRBV11-2; no definite D call. Germline CDR1 reads SGHAT; CDR2 reads FQNNGV. V was clipped by 6 bases and J by 2 bases, with 19 bases between them. The CDR3 covers 16 residues. CDR3 protein: CASRSSGKPGNYGYTF. Written as DNA, the CDR3 is TGTGCCAGCAGATCAAGCGGGAAACCTGGAAACTATGGCTACACCTTC.

The gene calls are TRBV2 and TRBJ2-3; D might be TRBD1 (6 bases). The germline gives CDR1 SNHLY, CDR2 FYNNEI. Deletions cut 4 bases from V and 2 bases from J, with 10 bases between. This CDR3 region has 14 residues. The CDR3 nucleotides read TGTGCCAGCAGTGCAGGGGCGGACACAGATACGCAGTATTTT. This codes for CASSAGADTDTQYF.

The rearrangement joins TRBV7-9 to TRBJ2-7; D may be TRBD1 (6 bases). The V end lost 5 bases, the J end lost 2 bases, and 13 bases lay between the germline ends. Per germline, CDR1 SEHNR and CDR2 FQNEAQ (reference sequence). CDR3 length: 14 residues. The CDR3 spells CASSRDGTTYEQYF. CDR3 DNA: TGTGCCAGCAGCCGCGACGGGACAACCTACGAGCAGTACTTC.

In this sample, this clonotype turned up once. The chain carries TRBV19 and TRBJ2-3; D gene uncertain. The CDR3 sequence is 14 residues long. Germline V gives CDR1 LNHDA, CDR2 SQIVND (reference sequence). Trimming cost V 3 bases and J 6 bases, with 13 bases left between them. CDR3 DNA: TGTGCCAGTAGTATTAGCTGGTCTTCGGATACGCAGTATTTT. Protein: CASSISWSSDTQYF.

This clonotype has just one count. The V call is TRBV18, the J call TRBJ1-2; 8 nucleotides line up with TRBD1. The length of the CDR3 is 13 residues. Trimming cost V 0 bases and J 8 bases; bases outside gene matches: 2. Germline CDR1 and CDR2: KGHSH and LQKENI. This CDR3 is CASSPPGQGGYTF. CDR3 sequence (DNA): TGTGCCAGCTCACCACCTGGACAGGGCGGCTACACCTTC.

This sequence joins TRBV5-1 and TRBJ2-3; unclear D gene. Trimming removed 0 bases from V and 6 bases from J, with 2 bases in between. Per the germline V gene, CDR1 is SGHRS and CDR2 is YFSETQ. The CDR3 length is 11 residues. The CDR3 DNA is TGCGCCAGCAGCTTGGAGGATACGCAGTATTTT. It translates to CASSLEDTQYF.

The chain has TRBV12-3 or TRBV12-4 and TRBJ1-1; the D gene is possibly TRBD1 (6 bases). The CDR3 totals 13 residues. The V gene lost 8 bases and the J gene lost 1 base, with 11 bases spanning the gap. The chain's CDR3 is CASGVRGNTEAFF. The CDR3 bases are TGTGCCAGCGGAGTCAGGGGGAACACTGAAGCTTTCTTT.

J is TRBJ2-3 and V is TRBV3-1, with TRBD1 identical over 7 bases. With V trimmed by 2 bases and J by 3 bases, 5 bases remained unmatched. Germline lookup yields CDR1 LGHDT and CDR2 YNNKEL (reference sequence). This CDR3 contains 15 residues. In DNA form, the CDR3 reads TGTGCCAGCAGCCAATGGGACAGTAGGACAGATACGCAGTATTTT. This gives the protein CASSQWDSRTDTQYF.

J is TRBJ2-3 and V is TRBV2; D ambiguous. Trimming took off 10 bases at V and 2 bases at J, with 10 bases between the two ends. Germline loops: CDR1 SNHLY, CDR2 FYNNEI. The CDR3 is 12 residues long. CDR3 DNA: TGTGCCACCTCCGACGTCACAGATACGCAGTATTTT. Translating gives CATSDVTDTQYF.

CDR3 amino acids: CASSLAGGNQPQHF. Written as DNA, the CDR3 is TGTGCCAGCAGTTTAGCAGGGGGCAATCAGCCCCAGCATTTT. The chain combines TRBV5-4 with TRBJ1-5; perhaps TRBD1 as D (6 bases). This CDR3 contains 14 residues. The ends were cut back, 5 bases at V and 2 bases at J, with 11 bases in the middle. In germline, CDR1 is SGHNT, CDR2 YYREEE (reference sequence).

V is TRBV15 and J is TRBJ2-3, with unresolved D. V dropped 8 bases and J dropped 6 bases, with 15 bases sitting between them. The CDR3 is 13 amino acids. CDR1 LNHNV and CDR2 YYDKDF come from the germline V gene (reference sequence). Written as DNA, the CDR3 is TGTGCCACCGGAAAGAGGTTTGCCGATACGCAGTATTTT. It encodes CATGKRFADTQYF.

The chain joins TRBV30 to TRBJ1-2, with 11 nucleotides matching TRBD1. CDR1 is GTSNPN and CDR2 is SVGIG in the germline V gene (reference sequence). J lost 3 bases, V lost 7 bases, and 4 bases had no gene match. The CDR3 runs 13 residues. CDR3 DNA: TGTGCCTATGGACAGGGGGCTGACTATGGCTACACCTTC. It is translated as CAYGQGADYGYTF.

V gene TRBV19 combines with J gene TRBJ2-6; a possible D gene is TRBD2 (6 bases). This CDR3 has 15 residues. The V gene's germline CDR1 is LNHDA and CDR2 SQIVND (reference sequence). Trimming removed 6 bases at V and 2 bases at J, with 11 bases between. CDR3 residues: CASRGEEAGANVLTF. The CDR3 bases are TGTGCCAGTAGGGGGGAGGAGGCTGGGGCCAACGTCCTGACTTTC.

This chain joins TRBV12-5 and TRBJ1-3; perhaps TRBD1 as D (6 bases). The germline gives CDR1 LGHNT, CDR2 FRNRAP. The CDR3 is 12 amino acids. Trimming removed 9 bases at V and 3 bases at J, with 9 bases between. The CDR3 sequence: CASRGYGNTIYF. The CDR3 DNA is TGTGCTAGCAGGGGTTATGGAAACACCATATATTTT.

V and J are TRBV20-1 and TRBJ2-3, with D possibly matching TRBD2 (5 bases). The V gene's germline CDR1 is DFQATT and CDR2 SNEGSKA (reference sequence). This CDR3 region has 16 residues. Between the trimmed V and J ends, which lost 1 base and 3 bases, there was a span of 17 bases. DNA for the CDR3: TGCAGTGCTAGAGTACGGTCGAGGCGAGGGACAGATACGCAGTATTTT. Its protein is CSARVRSRRGTDTQYF.

V usage is TRBV6-1 and J usage is TRBJ1-5; 7 bases agree with TRBD1. Looked up from germline, CDR1 is MNHNS and CDR2 is SASEGT. V trimming: 6 bases; J trimming: 5 bases; junction bases outside the gene matches: 10. The CDR3 runs 15 residues. The CDR3 DNA follows: TGTGCCAGCAGCCTTGACAGGGTAACGGATCAGCCCCAGCATTTT. This codes for CASSLDRVTDQPQHF.

DNA of the CDR3: TGTGCCAGTAGTACCAGGGGCAGCTCCTACGAGCAGTACTTC. Its translation is CASSTRGSSYEQYF. The chain couples TRBV19 to TRBJ2-7; TRBD1 might be the D (6 bases). Germline CDR1 LNHDA, CDR2 SQIVND (reference sequence). This CDR3 is 14 amino acids long. Deletions cut 4 bases from V and 0 bases from J, with 10 bases between.

This chain uses TRBV19 with TRBJ2-2, with a weak D call TRBD1 (5 bases). Germline V gene lookup returns CDR1 LNHDA and CDR2 SQIVND (reference sequence). V was shortened by 4 bases and J by 4 bases, with 16 bases between the two germline ends. The CDR3 spans 16 residues. In DNA form, the CDR3 reads TGTGCCAGTAGTAAACCCAGGGATGTGGTCACCGGGGAGCTGTTTTTT. This codes for CASSKPRDVVTGELFF.